The clone carrying this T cell receptor (beta chain) is a singleton in its sample. This entry is derived from a study of blood T cell repertoires in COVID-19. Overall study context: Acute and convalescent COVID-19 samples came from the United States, Italy and Spain. From T cells, B-cell-depleted T cells, or PBMCs came the material, which was cDNA or gDNA.

The V gene end was trimmed by 4 bases and the J gene end by 0 bases; junction bases not matched to a gene: 15. The CDR3 is made up of 19 amino acids. Germline lookup yields CDR1 SEHNR and CDR2 FQNEAQ (reference sequence). Under the authors' procedure: Estimates of nucleated cell counts were drawn from the amplification of reference gene primers. Repertoires were generated with immunoSEQ multiplex PCR, while TCRdb's copy carries only in-frame clones and drops some. D and trimming were read from the DNA, whereas the V and J calls and clone size are those reported in that table. This table has around 380,000 clones, roughly four fifths appearing once.

The chain joins TRBV7-9 to TRBJ2-3; 8 bases match TRBD1. This clonotype was sampled from a human donor with acute or convalescent COVID-19. The donor label of this sample is uncertain. Sequenced input: peripheral blood. Here the CDR3 reads CASSSGSSGTGLSTDTQYF. The CDR3, as DNA: TGTGCCAGCAGCTCCGGGTCGTCTGGGACAGGCCTTAGCACAGATACGCAGTATTTT.